This entry is about one T cell receptor beta chain. Its matching antigen is unknown. This sample was included in a study of radiation and T cells in renal cell carcinoma. Specified time point: blood 4 weeks post-SBRT, at nephrectomy. Treatment denoted: 15 Gy SBRT to primary tumor, nephrectomy 4 weeks later. After SBRT, blood was collected at 2 and 4 weeks, plus baseline. TCRdb keeps only in-frame clones here, not all; method: immunoSEQ multiplex PCR. The sample lists approximately 65,000 clones; around 80% were seen once. The germline V gene has CDR1 SQVTM and CDR2 ANQGSEA. CDR3 length: 11 residues. V lost 4 bases to trimming and J lost 6 bases, with 6 bases between them. Overall study results and limits: Pretreatment tumor biopsies were lacking, so baseline clonotypes are unknown.

The sequence derives from a man aged 55 to 70 with renal cell carcinoma. This chain joins TRBV29-1 and TRBJ2-2; D remains ambiguous. Sequences were derived from blood, sampled from a patient whose treatment included radiotherapy and nephrectomy. For the CDR3, the DNA is TGCAGCGTTGCTATGGCCGGGGAGCTGTTTTTT. Its protein is CSVAMAGELFF.